The clone carrying this T cell receptor (beta chain) was counted many times. Breast cancer patients provided tissue from their axillary draining lymph nodes. V dropped 4 bases and J dropped 1 base, with 10 bases sitting between them. CDR3 length: 13 amino acids. From germline, CDR1 is DFQATT and CDR2 SNEGSKA (reference sequence). The data were taken from a study of breast tumors, draining lymph nodes, adjacent tissues. TCRdb called the multiplex PCR reads again in MiXCR, with one record for every CDR3 protein. The sample gives over 100,000 distinct CDR3 sequences, around 24% of which show up once; about 2.4% is in the top ten.

The material sequenced was axillary lymph node tissue. The TCR originated in a female donor with breast cancer. Some clones in this sample may be carry-over from other donors' samples. The chain carries TRBV20-1 and TRBJ1-2, with D unclear. CDR3 nucleotides: TGCAGTGCTAATCCAGCGTTTAACTATGGCTACACCTTC. This translates into CSANPAFNYGYTF.